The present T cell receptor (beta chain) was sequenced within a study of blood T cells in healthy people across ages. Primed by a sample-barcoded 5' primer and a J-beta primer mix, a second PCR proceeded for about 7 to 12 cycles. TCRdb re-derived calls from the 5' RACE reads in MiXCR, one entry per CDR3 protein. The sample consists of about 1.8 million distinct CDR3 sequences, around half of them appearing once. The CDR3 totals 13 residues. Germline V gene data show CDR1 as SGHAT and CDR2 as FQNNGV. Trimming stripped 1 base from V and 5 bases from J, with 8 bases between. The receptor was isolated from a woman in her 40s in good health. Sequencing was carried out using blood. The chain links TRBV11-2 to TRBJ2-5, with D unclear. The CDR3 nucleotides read TGTGCCAGCAGCTTAGTTGTGGCGGAGACCCAGTACTTC. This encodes CASSLVVAETQYF.